This entry describes one T cell receptor beta chain. What it binds is not known. The data were taken from a study of shared clonotypes between healthy human individuals. About the research overall: CD8 memory received one plate per donor, CD8 naive two, CD4 memory three and CD4 naive three. Points from the study as a whole: Naive CD4 clonotypes were shared across a few donors at 4.5% to 6.5%.

Trimming removed 10 bases at V and 6 bases at J, with 22 bases between. The V gene's germline CDR1 is LNHDA and CDR2 SQIVND (reference sequence). The CDR3 covers 14 residues. TCRdb's copy holds only in-frame clones and misses some; the assay was immunoSEQ multiplex PCR. The data contain roughly 530,000 clones, less than 96% of them seen just once; the ten biggest clones take up 0.06%. Every donor was a Caucasian adult from Nashville, Tennessee. This TCR was recovered from a woman in her 30s in good health. The sequenced material came from naive CD4+ T cells sorted from blood. Subset here: CD45RA+ positively selected. J is TRBJ2-7 and V is TRBV19, with D possibly matching TRBD2 (5 bases). CDR3 loop: CATSPLLVSREQYF. The CDR3 region has the DNA TGTGCCACCTCCCCCTTACTAGTTTCGCGCGAGCAGTACTTC.